This T cell receptor beta chain was profiled in a study of liver allograft versus peripheral blood T cells. Overall study: Transplanted livers and recipients' peripheral blood had their T cell receptor repertoires compared. Notes on the study in general: Reports indicated that T cell receptor repertoires inside liver allografts differed from those in peripheral blood.

This clonotype was recorded many times. Antigen specificity is unknown. TCRdb reprocessed the reads via MiXCR and lists one record per CDR3 protein. The table includes about 15,000 distinct CDR3 sequences, around 20% detected once. CDR1 is MNHNS and CDR2 is SASEGT in the germline V gene. The CDR3 is 15 residues long. V was pared by 2 bases and J by 4 bases, with 14 bases between. The TCR comes from a human patient who had a liver transplant. Some T cells may arise from the graft donor. The chain combines TRBV6-1 with TRBJ1-1; D gene ambiguous. The CDR3 protein is CASSENRERTTEAFF. As DNA, the CDR3 is TGTGCCAGCAGTGAAAATCGGGAAAGGACCACTGAAGCTTTCTTT.